The clone carrying this TCR beta chain was counted between two and nine times. Antigen unknown. The sample's treatment: roughly 11-day PBMC culture with coronavirus spike peptide pools or control peptides (ViraFEST assay). This sample was included in a study of vaccination and CD4 T cells after COVID-19. For the study at large: A median of approximately 96 days (range 35 to 161) separated diagnosis from post-COVID sampling. Researchers treated cells with overlapping spike peptides taken from SARS-CoV-2, HCoV-NL63, HCoV-OC43 and HCoV-229E.

CDR3 length equals 12 residues. The V end lost 3 bases, the J end lost 6 bases, and 3 bases lay between the germline ends. Findings and caveats of the study: In convalescent patients, a median about 89% of reactive clones appeared only post-vaccination.

Cultured CD4+ T cells had their DNA profiled by the Oncomine TCR Beta short-read assay. Via MiXCR, TCRdb re-called the PCR reads, giving one row per CDR3 protein. The sample yields fewer than 15,000 distinct CDR3 sequences, 55% to 80% seen once. The V gene is TRBV12-3 or TRBV12-4, the J gene TRBJ1-6; D is uncertain. The sequences come from CD4+ T cells from blood, cultured in vitro, collected before SARS-CoV-2 vaccination. This clonotype was obtained from a human donor who had recovered from COVID-19. DNA for the CDR3: TGTGCCAGCAGTTTGGCTAATTCACCCCTCCACTTT. Its protein is CASSLANSPLHF.